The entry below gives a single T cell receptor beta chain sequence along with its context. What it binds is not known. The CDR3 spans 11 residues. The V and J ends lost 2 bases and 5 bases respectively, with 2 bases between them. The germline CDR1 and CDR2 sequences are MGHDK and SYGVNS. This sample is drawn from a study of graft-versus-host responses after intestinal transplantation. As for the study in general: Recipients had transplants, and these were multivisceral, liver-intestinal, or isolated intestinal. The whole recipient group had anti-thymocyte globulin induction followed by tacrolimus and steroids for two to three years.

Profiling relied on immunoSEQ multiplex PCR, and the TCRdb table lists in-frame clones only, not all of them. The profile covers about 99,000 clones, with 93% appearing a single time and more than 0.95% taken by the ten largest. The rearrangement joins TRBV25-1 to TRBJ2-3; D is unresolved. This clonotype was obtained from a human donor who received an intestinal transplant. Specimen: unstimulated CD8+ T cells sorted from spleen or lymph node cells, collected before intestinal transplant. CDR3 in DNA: TGTGCCAGCAGTGAAGTAGATACGCAGTATTTT. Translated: CASSEVDTQYF.